These T cell receptor beta chains were read from a single sample in a study of blood T cell repertoires in COVID-19. Here immunoSEQ multiplex PCR was the method, and the copy in TCRdb shows in-frame clones only, minus some. Of more than 150,000 clones in the sample, approximately 87% are singletons; the top ten hold under 25%. The material sequenced was peripheral blood. The receptors were sampled from a man between 70 and 80 years old with active or convalescent COVID-19. The CDR3 runs from the conserved cysteine through the conserved F or W. The order of the fields is clone size, J gene, V gene, D gene, CDR3 protein, CDR3 DNA. The D gene is left open where the match is weak. A row's size may be missing; if present it is once, few, many or a size class.

.	TRBJ1-6	TRBV3-1/TRBV3-2	.	CASSPAGYAPLHF	TGTGCCAGCAGCCCCGCGGGGTACGCACCCCTCCACTTT
.	TRBJ1-2	TRBV5-1	.	CASSPEWGRNYGYTF	TGCGCCAGCAGCCCTGAGTGGGGGCGCAACTATGGCTACACCTTC
.	TRBJ1-2	TRBV7-2	TRBD1	CASRLTGGIRPYGYTF	TGTGCCAGCAGGCTTACAGGGGGCATCCGTCCCTATGGCTACACCTTC
once	TRBJ1-1	TRBV18	TRBD1	CASSPPTGKRLTEAFF	TGTGCCAGCTCACCACCGACAGGGAAAAGGCTCACTGAAGCTTTCTTT
.	TRBJ2-1	TRBV28	.	CASSLSGTGYNEQFF	TGTGCCAGCAGTTTGTCCGGGACTGGCTACAATGAGCAGTTCTTC
.	TRBJ1-1	TRBV7-2	.	CASRQQQGNTEAFF	TGTGCCAGCAGACAACAACAGGGGAACACTGAAGCTTTCTTT
.	TRBJ1-2	TRBV5-8	TRBD1	CASSHQTGVNYGYTF	TGTGCCAGCAGCCACCAGACAGGGGTTAACTATGGCTACACCTTC
.	TRBJ2-7	TRBV2	.	CASKLYEQYF	TGTGCCAGCAAGCTCTACGAGCAGTACTTC
.	TRBJ1-5	TRBV18	.	CASSPASTGHNQPQHF	TGTGCCAGCTCACCCGCATCGACAGGCCACAATCAGCCCCAGCATTTT
.	TRBJ2-3	TRBV6-2/TRBV6-3	TRBD1	CASSYSPLRGKDTQYF	TGTGCCAGCAGTTACTCGCCCCTCAGGGGGAAAGATACGCAGTATTTT
.	TRBJ1-1	TRBV5-1	TRBD1	CASSLGQGAGMNTEAFF	TGCGCCAGCAGCTTGGGGCAGGGGGCGGGAATGAACACTGAAGCTTTCTTT
.	TRBJ2-7	TRBV5-1	.	CASSSPGTSYEQYF	TGCGCCAGCAGCTCCCCCGGGACAAGCTACGAGCAGTACTTC
once	TRBJ1-6	TRBV18	TRBD1	CASSPRQGKSSYNSPLHF	TGTGCCAGCTCACCTCGACAGGGGAAGAGCTCCTATAATTCACCCCTCCACTTT
.	TRBJ1-5	TRBV7-2	.	CASSLGGGVNQPQHF	TGTGCCAGCAGCTTAGGGGGGGGCGTGAATCAGCCCCAGCATTTT
.	TRBJ1-2	TRBV6-2/TRBV6-3	TRBD1	CASSDRQGPLDGYTF	TGTGCCAGCAGTGACAGACAGGGGCCGTTGGATGGCTACACCTTC
.	TRBJ1-5	TRBV6-5	TRBD1	CASSYSRGPNQPQHF	TGTGCCAGCAGTTACTCTAGGGGGCCCAATCAGCCCCAGCATTTT
.	TRBJ1-2	TRBV2	.	CASSRQEEGYTF	TGTGCCAGCTCTCGACAGGAAGAGGGCTACACCTTC
.	TRBJ2-1	TRBV2	TRBD1	CASSGDRVRFF	TGTGCCAGCAGTGGGGACAGGGTTCGGTTCTTC
.	TRBJ2-1	TRBV12-3/TRBV12-4	.	CASSLREFNEQFF	TGTGCCAGCAGTTTGAGGGAGTTCAATGAGCAGTTCTTC
.	TRBJ2-2	TRBV3-1/TRBV3-2	.	CASSRQGTGGGGELFF	TGTGCCAGCAGCCGACAAGGAACCGGGGGTGGCGGGGAGCTGTTTTTT
.	TRBJ2-1	TRBV11-2	TRBD2	CASSPTRLAEYNEQFF	TGTGCCAGCAGCCCGACTCGACTAGCGGAATACAATGAGCAGTTCTTC
.	TRBJ1-1	TRBV18	TRBD1	CASSPPTGMNTEAFF	TGTGCCAGCTCACCACCGACAGGGATGAACACTGAAGCTTTCTTT
.	TRBJ2-7	TRBV7-2	TRBD1	CASSLWDRTYEQYF	TGTGCCAGCAGCTTATGGGACAGAACCTACGAGCAGTACTTC
.	TRBJ1-1	TRBV6-1	TRBD1	CASSDTGGTEAFF	TGTGCCAGCAGTGACACAGGGGGCACTGAAGCTTTCTTT
.	TRBJ2-2	TRBV6-5	.	CAGKLGTTNTGELFF	TGTGCCGGAAAGTTAGGGACAACAAACACCGGGGAGCTGTTTTTT
.	TRBJ1-2	TRBV7-2	.	CASSLGPPGGRGYTF	TGTGCCAGCAGCTTAGGGCCCCCGGGGGGCCGCGGCTACACCTTC
.	TRBJ1-2	TRBV9	.	CASSARPTGIYGYTF	TGTGCCAGCAGCGCCCGCCCCACAGGGATCTATGGCTACACCTTC
.	TRBJ2-5	TRBV7-2	.	CASSLAPRWETQYF	TGTGCCAGCAGCCTAGCCCCGCGTTGGGAGACCCAGTACTTC
.	TRBJ2-3	TRBV5-1	TRBD2	CASSRTSGRARTDTQYF	TGCGCCAGCAGCAGGACTAGCGGGAGGGCCCGCACAGATACGCAGTATTTT
few	TRBJ2-7	TRBV7-2	.	CASSLMEAKTYEQYF	TGTGCCAGCAGCTTAATGGAGGCGAAAACCTACGAGCAGTACTTC
.	TRBJ2-7	TRBV7-2	.	CASSLMSRASYEQYF	TGTGCCAGCAGCTTAATGTCTCGTGCGTCCTACGAGCAGTACTTC
few	TRBJ2-3	TRBV7-9	.	CASSLGSTDTQYF	TGTGCCAGCAGCTTAGGTTCGACAGATACGCAGTATTTT
once	TRBJ1-6	TRBV7-2	.	CASSLQGFGSPLHF	TGTGCCAGCAGCTTACAGGGGTTCGGTTCACCCCTCCACTTT
.	TRBJ1-2	TRBV12-3/TRBV12-4	.	CASSLGPLTF	TGTGCCAGCAGTTTAGGGCCTTTGACCTTC
.	TRBJ1-5	TRBV5-1	TRBD1	CASSPTPTGGSQPQHF	TGCGCCAGCAGCCCCACCCCCACAGGGGGGAGTCAGCCCCAGCATTTT
.	TRBJ1-3	TRBV28	.	CASSLGRSSGNTIYF	TGTGCCAGCTCCCTAGGCCGGAGCTCTGGAAACACCATATATTTT
.	TRBJ2-2	TRBV15	TRBD2	CATSRGSGSYTGELFF	TGTGCCACCAGCAGAGGTAGCGGGAGTTACACCGGGGAGCTGTTTTTT
.	TRBJ2-7	TRBV2	.	CASRQGTADTEQYF	TGTGCCAGCAGGCAGGGAACGGCAGATACCGAGCAGTACTTC
.	TRBJ1-6	TRBV11-2	.	CASSRVGAGVGNSPLHF	TGTGCCAGCAGCCGAGTTGGTGCAGGGGTTGGGAATTCACCCCTCCACTTT
.	TRBJ1-2	TRBV2	.	CASIRDTRALGYTF	TGTGCCAGCATTCGGGACACCCGAGCCCTTGGCTACACCTTC
.	TRBJ2-1	TRBV5-1	.	CASSYIPSYNEQFF	TGCGCCAGCAGCTACATCCCTTCCTACAATGAGCAGTTCTTC
.	TRBJ2-3	TRBV30	TRBD2	CAGTTTDTQYF	TGTGCCGGGACTACCACAGATACGCAGTATTTT
few	TRBJ2-6	TRBV28	TRBD1	CASSFLGQSLSGANVLTF	TGTGCCAGCAGTTTCCTGGGACAGTCGCTCTCTGGGGCCAACGTCCTGACTTTC
.	TRBJ1-5	TRBV30	.	CAWSVGRGNQPQHF	TGTGCCTGGAGTGTAGGGCGGGGAAATCAGCCCCAGCATTTT
.	TRBJ2-5	TRBV28	.	CASSLYRGSKGETQYF	TGTGCCAGCAGTTTATATCGGGGAAGCAAAGGAGAGACCCAGTACTTC
.	TRBJ2-7	TRBV2	.	CASSVQGSNEQYF	TGTGCCAGCAGCGTACAGGGTTCTAACGAGCAGTACTTC
.	TRBJ2-1	TRBV19	TRBD2	CASSIGLAGPNEQFF	TGTGCCAGTAGTATAGGACTAGCGGGGCCCAATGAGCAGTTCTTC
.	TRBJ1-4	TRBV10-3	.	CAITKGGGDEKLFF	TGTGCCATCACTAAGGGGGGGGGAGATGAAAAACTGTTTTTT
.	TRBJ1-2	TRBV7-9	TRBD1	CASMRDSRNYGYTF	TGTGCCAGCATGAGGGACAGTAGAAACTATGGCTACACCTTC
.	TRBJ1-1	TRBV18	.	CASSPRSELNTEAFF	TGTGCCAGCTCACCACGGTCAGAACTGAACACTGAAGCTTTCTTT
.	TRBJ2-1	TRBV5-1	.	CASSSSGNSYNEQFF	TGCGCCAGCAGTTCATCCGGGAACTCCTACAATGAGCAGTTCTTC
.	TRBJ2-1	TRBV29-1	.	CSVEGQGNEQFF	TGCAGCGTTGAGGGGCAGGGCAATGAGCAGTTCTTC